This T cell receptor (beta chain) was sequenced in a study of vaccination effects on CD4 cells after COVID-19. Data came from immunoSEQ multiplex PCR; TCRdb stores just in-frame clones and leaves some out. This sample has fewer than 60,000 clones; about 77% occur once, and the top ten carry approximately 5.8%. Before any sequencing was done, the ViraFEST assay used viral peptide pools to expand antigen-specific CD4+ T cells. Following 10 days of culture, CD4+ T cells were isolated. Documented for the person is a PCR-confirmed SARS-CoV-2 infection occurring between March and December 2020. The authors used an HIV-1 Nef peptide pool as the negative control culture. Worth noting for this clone: Its target is not known.

The CDR3 covers 18 residues. The chain combines TRBV7-5 with TRBJ2-3. TRBV7-5 is noted as a pseudogene. Sequenced material: CD4+ T cells from PBMCs cultured with HIV peptides, taken before COVID-19 vaccination. The subset is: HIV-1 Nef peptide pool negative control/reference culture. The TCR originated in a human donor who had a prior SARS-CoV-2 infection. For the CDR3, the DNA is TGTGCCAGAAGCATTAGGGATATGTATCCGTTAAATACAGATACGCAGTATTTT. Its protein product is CARSIRDMYPLNTDTQYF.